Following are 8 T cell receptor beta chains from one sample sequenced in a study of blood T cell repertoires in COVID-19. Using immunoSEQ multiplex PCR, the repertoire was profiled, and TCRdb retains in-frame clones only, with some absent. This table holds roughly 250,000 clones, around 87% found once. Sample: PBMCs or T cells enriched from blood (not recorded which). These receptors all come from a woman aged 45-59 years who had recovered from COVID-19.

The chain combines TRBV7-3 with TRBJ2-4; a weak D match, TRBD2 (6 bases). Trimming stripped 3 bases from V and 12 bases from J, with 15 bases between. The CDR3 contains 13 residues. Germline V gene data show CDR1 as SGHTA and CDR2 as FQGTGA. The CDR3 DNA reads TGTGCCAGCAGCTTGGGGCCGGGAGTCCCTCAGTACTTC. Translated: CASSLGPGVPQYF.

V and J are TRBV5-1 and TRBJ1-3; D not certain. The CDR3 sequence is 12 residues long. The germline V gene has CDR1 SGHRS and CDR2 YFSETQ. Trimming took off 3 bases at V and 4 bases at J, with 5 bases between the two ends. The CDR3 spells CASSSLGNTIYF. The DNA of the CDR3 is TGCGCCAGCAGCTCACTAGGAAACACCATATATTTT.

CDR3 nucleotides: TGCGCCAGCAGCCAAGAAGGGACAAGGAACTATGGCTACACCTTC. As protein: CASSQEGTRNYGYTF. V and J are TRBV4-1 and TRBJ1-2; TRBD1 is a possible D gene (6 bases). Germline CDR1 MGHRA, CDR2 YSYEKL. Trimming took 0 bases from V and 2 from J, leaving 10 bases between them. This CDR3 spans 15 amino acids.

The rearrangement joins TRBV2 to TRBJ2-7, with D perhaps TRBD2 (7 bases). The CDR3 consists of 15 residues. Per the germline V gene, CDR1 is SNHLY and CDR2 is FYNNEI. V was clipped by 7 bases and J by 2 bases, with 18 bases between them. The CDR3 is CASTEGRGYTYEQYF. CDR3 sequence (DNA): TGTGCCAGCACCGAGGGGAGGGGGTACACCTACGAGCAGTACTTC.

The rearrangement joins TRBV5-1 to TRBJ2-6; D is undetermined. Trimming shortened V by 0 bases and J by 0 bases, and 10 bases separated the two germline ends. The CDR3 is 17 amino acids. Looked up from germline, CDR1 is SGHRS and CDR2 is YFSETQ. For the CDR3, the DNA is TGCGCCAGCAGCTTGGGTGCCAGAACCTCTGGGGCCAACGTCCTGACTTTC. Protein product: CASSLGARTSGANVLTF. Supplemented by reference TRBV5-1 and TRBJ2-6, the full variable domain reads KAGVTQTPRYLIKTRGQQVTLSCSPISGHRSVSWYQQTPGQGLQFLFEYFSETQRNKGNFPGRFSGRQFSNSRSEMNVSTLELGDSALYLCASSLGARTSGANVLTFGAGSRLTVL.

This chain connects TRBV6-5 to TRBJ2-3; 7 bases align to TRBD2. V shed 0 bases, J shed 4 bases, and the junction held 7 bases outside the gene matches. The CDR3 sequence is 16 residues long. Looked up from germline, CDR1 is MNHEY and CDR2 is SVGAGI. CDR3 sequence reads: CASSYSISGIADTQYF. DNA of the CDR3: TGTGCCAGCAGTTACTCGATCAGCGGGATTGCAGATACGCAGTATTTT.

Comments on this clone: This sample includes further DNA sequences coding for the same CDR3. This rearrangement joins TRBV10-3 to TRBJ2-7; D is perhaps TRBD1 (5 bases). CDR1 is ENHRY, CDR2 SYGVKD, per germline. V was trimmed by 0 bases and J by 1 base, leaving 7 bases between them. The CDR3 spans 14 residues. CDR3 sequence reads: CAISESQGSYEQYF. As DNA, the CDR3 is TGTGCCATCAGTGAGTCTCAGGGATCCTACGAGCAGTACTTC.

The chain links TRBV6-5 to TRBJ1-2; 8 bases match TRBD1. The CDR3 covers 14 residues. Germline V lookup: CDR1 MNHEY, CDR2 SVGAGI. V was clipped by 0 bases and J by 8 bases; unmatched bases: 5. CDR3 sequence reads: CASSYSRAGGGYTF. For the CDR3, the DNA is TGTGCCAGCAGTTACTCGAGGGCAGGGGGCGGCTACACCTTC.